This passage covers 10 T cell receptor beta chains from one sample sequenced in a study of graft-versus-host responses after intestinal transplantation. The authors combined 200,000 CFSE-labeled responder cells with 200,000 irradiated, violet-dye-labeled stimulator cells in plates. Using immunoSEQ multiplex PCR, the repertoire was profiled, and TCRdb retains in-frame clones only, with some absent. This sample has about 7,400 clones; 33% occur once, and the top ten carry roughly 3.5%. Here the sequenced sample was alloreactive CD8+ T cells from a mixed lymphocyte reaction culture, taken before transplantation. This sample's subset: CFSE-low proliferating T cells sorted from roughly six-day pre-transplant mixed lymphocyte reaction (GvH or HvG direction). Every receptor here comes from a human patient who was an organ donor for intestinal transplantation.

This clone was seen once. The rearrangement joins TRBV28 to TRBJ2-7; D call uncertain. This CDR3 is 11 amino acids long. Germline assignment: CDR1 MDHEN and CDR2 SYDVKM. Trimming left V 8 bases short and J 1 base short, with 6 bases between. CDR3 DNA sequence: TGTGCCAGCCCCCAGTCCTACGAGCAGTACTTC. Residues: CASPQSYEQYF.

By frequency in the sample, this clone is medium-sized. The chain links TRBV28 to TRBJ2-7; 8 bases fit TRBD1. The V and J ends lost 5 bases and 0 bases, in that order; junction bases with no gene match: 6. The CDR3 extends over 15 amino acids. CDR1 is MDHEN, CDR2 SYDVKM, per germline. CDR3: CASSDPGQDSYEQYF. The CDR3 DNA follows: TGTGCCAGCAGTGACCCGGGACAGGACTCCTACGAGCAGTACTTC.

This clone was counted between two and nine times. The J gene is TRBJ2-5, the V gene TRBV7-9; 10 nucleotides align to TRBD1. The CDR3 length is 19 residues. Germline assignment: CDR1 SEHNR and CDR2 FQNEAQ (reference sequence). The junction had 16 bases not matched to a gene; V was cut back by 5 bases and J by 1 base. The CDR3 sequence is CASSKAWDFGTGVQETQYF. CDR3 in DNA: TGTGCCAGCAGCAAAGCCTGGGATTTCGGGACAGGGGTCCAAGAGACCCAGTACTTC.

J is TRBJ2-7 and V is TRBV6-5; D call uncertain. This CDR3 comprises 12 residues. Germline CDR1 MNHEY, CDR2 SVGAGI. V was shortened by 0 bases and J by 2 bases, with 2 bases between the two germline ends. CDR3 residues: CASSYSTYEQYF. The CDR3 DNA sequence: TGTGCCAGCAGTTACTCTACCTACGAGCAGTACTTC.

V gene TRBV7-9 combines with J gene TRBJ2-1; 11 nucleotides agree with TRBD1. The CDR3 covers 16 residues. Germline lookup yields CDR1 SEHNR and CDR2 FQNEAQ (reference sequence). V shed 4 bases and J 8 bases; nucleotides not matched to a gene: 10. The CDR3 region is CASSYQPGQGVHEQFF. In DNA, the CDR3 is TGTGCCAGCAGCTATCAACCGGGACAGGGGGTTCATGAGCAGTTCTTC.

This clone was seen a handful of times. Mismatch with germline at one junction end may stem from a read error. The rearrangement uses TRBV5-4 and TRBJ2-3; 8 nucleotides align to TRBD1. Germline values: CDR1 SGHNT, CDR2 YYREEE (reference sequence). The CDR3 is 12 residues long. The CDR3 protein is CASSLADRAAGF. Here the CDR3 DNA reads TGTGCCAGCAGCTTGGCGGACAGGGCGGCGGGATTT.

J is TRBJ2-7 and V is TRBV7-9; perhaps TRBD2 as D (6 bases). Trimming took 5 bases from V and 5 from J, leaving 19 bases between them. The germline CDR1 and CDR2 sequences are SEHNR and FQNEAQ (reference sequence). The CDR3 extends over 15 amino acids. The DNA of the CDR3 is TGTGCCAGCAGCCCCCGAAATTCGGGGGTCCACGAGCAGTACTTC. It translates to CASSPRNSGVHEQYF.

The sample holds a few counts of this clone. The chain uses TRBV30 and TRBJ2-2; D possibly corresponds to TRBD2 (6 bases). This CDR3 region has 17 residues. The germline V and J ends were trimmed by 1 base and 3 bases, with 18 bases remaining between them. Germline CDR1 reads GTSNPN; CDR2 reads SVGIG (reference sequence). CDR3: CAWSAPDWDWDTGELFF. DNA of the CDR3: TGTGCCTGGAGTGCCCCGGACTGGGACTGGGACACCGGGGAGCTGTTTTTT.

This clone is labeled medium-sized. V is TRBV6-6 and J is TRBJ1-5; unclear D gene. Trimming took off 2 bases at V and 3 bases at J, with 8 bases between the two ends. The CDR3 has 14 residues. Germline CDR1 and CDR2: MNHNY and SVGAGI (reference sequence). In DNA, the CDR3 is TGTGCCAGCAGTTACCCCCCCAACAATCAGCCCCAGCATTTT. This gives the protein CASSYPPNNQPQHF.

This clone was detected only a few times. This sequence joins TRBV7-6 and TRBJ1-5; tentative D call: TRBD1 (5 bases). The CDR3 loop spans 16 amino acids. Trimming cost V 1 base and J 6 bases, with 16 bases left between them. From germline, CDR1 is SGHVS and CDR2 FNYEAQ. This CDR3 reads CASSLGWGRAGQPQHF. The CDR3 DNA is TGTGCCAGCAGCTTAGGGTGGGGCAGGGCCGGTCAGCCCCAGCATTTT. Full variable domain (rest looked up from reference TRBV7-6 and TRBJ1-5): GAGVSQSPRYKVTKRGQDVALRCDPISGHVSLYWYRQALGQGPEFLTYFNYEAQQDKSGLPNDRFSAERPEGSISTLTIQRTEQRDSAMYRCASSLGWGRAGQPQHFGDGTRLSIL.